This is a list of T cell receptor beta chains from one sample in a study of Graves' ophthalmopathy and Graves' hyperthyroidism. TCRdb called the multiplex PCR reads again in MiXCR, with one record for every CDR3 protein. The sample has about 400,000 distinct CDR3 sequences; approximately 20% are singletons. Sequencing input: peripheral blood. Source of these receptors: a woman between 18 and 29 years old with Graves' ophthalmopathy. Both conserved end residues are part of each CDR3. Fields, in order: J gene, clone size, V gene, CDR3 protein. Some rows have no size entry. The others give once, few or many, or a class for an expanded clone.

TRBJ1-1,many,TRBV7-8,CASSSGPGTGEAFF
TRBJ1-6,many,TRBV7-9,CASSSGSSIGAPLHF
TRBJ1-5,few,TRBV28,CASSIEGTLNQPQHF
TRBJ1-6,few,TRBV28,CASSLGYNSPLHF
TRBJ2-7,many,TRBV6-5,CASSYSSAGENYEQYF
TRBJ1-1,many,TRBV28,CASSFGGLGGTEAFF
TRBJ2-7,.,TRBV6-5,CASSYGRAGYEQYF
TRBJ2-2,many,TRBV6-1,CASSKKASLGTGELFF
TRBJ1-1,many,TRBV29-1,CSVERGRDTEAFF
TRBJ2-5,.,TRBV20-1,CSPWRDQETQYF
TRBJ2-7,once,TRBV18,CASWGTDSYEQYF
TRBJ2-7,many,TRBV28,CASSYGPGTLYEQYF
TRBJ2-7,many,TRBV20-1,CSANDRVKPYVGYF